A single sample gave rise to the 28 T cell receptor beta chains below, sequenced in a study of radiotherapy plus CTLA-4 blockade in lung cancer. The assay was immunoSEQ multiplex PCR, and TCRdb's table has in-frame clones only and misses some. The data show around 110,000 clones, with around 85% seen just once and around 2% held by the top ten. The input for sequencing was peripheral blood, taken from a patient treated with radiotherapy plus ipilimumab. The receptors here all came from a human donor with non-small cell lung cancer that progressed on radiotherapy plus ipilimumab. Some clones in this sample may be carry-over from other donors' samples.

The chain uses TRBV29-1 and TRBJ2-3; possibly TRBD1 for D (7 bases). This CDR3 is 16 amino acids long. The germline V and J ends were trimmed by 7 bases and 0 bases, with 20 bases remaining between them. In germline, CDR1 is SQVTM, CDR2 ANQGSEA. The CDR3 nucleotides read TGCAGCGCCCGGAGGGACAGTTGGACTAGCACAGATACGCAGTATTTT. This translates into CSARRDSWTSTDTQYF.

The chain recombines TRBV4-2 with TRBJ1-5, with TRBD1 identical over 8 bases. Trimming removed 3 bases from V and 4 bases from J; junction bases left unmatched: 14. CDR3 length equals 18 residues. Per germline, CDR1 LGHNA and CDR2 YNFKEQ. The CDR3 loop reads CASSQVTRTGPSNQPQHF. The DNA of the CDR3 is TGTGCCAGCAGCCAGGTTACGAGGACAGGGCCTAGTAATCAGCCCCAGCATTTT.

This chain connects TRBV7-3 to TRBJ2-2; TRBD2 matches at 10 bases. V was clipped by 5 bases and J by 3 bases; unmatched bases: 9. This CDR3 has 17 amino acids. Germline V gene sequence: CDR1 SGHTA, CDR2 FQGTGA. The chain's CDR3 is CASSPSPSGGDTGELFF. The CDR3 DNA is TGTGCCAGCAGCCCCTCGCCTAGCGGGGGTGACACCGGGGAGCTGTTTTTT.

This clone was seen once. The rearrangement uses TRBV6-5 and TRBJ2-5; 8 bases align to TRBD1. The length of the CDR3 is 16 residues. V lost 2 bases to trimming and J lost 2 bases; unmatched junction nucleotides: 7. Germline lookup yields CDR1 MNHEY and CDR2 SVGAGI. The CDR3 sequence: CASSYTRTGLQETQYF. The CDR3 DNA sequence: TGTGCCAGCAGTTACACGCGGACAGGGCTTCAAGAGACCCAGTACTTC.

The chain has TRBV4-2 and TRBJ2-2; TRBD1 agrees at 9 bases. Germline-derived CDR1 and CDR2 are LGHNA and YNFKEQ. The CDR3 spans 16 residues. After removal of 3 bases from V and 6 bases from J, the junction contained 8 bases not matched to a gene. CDR3 amino acids: CASSHLGQGRAGELFF. The CDR3 region has the DNA TGTGCCAGCAGCCATCTAGGACAGGGGAGGGCCGGGGAGCTGTTTTTT.

The chain combines TRBV6-5 with TRBJ1-1; D is ambiguous. V lost 2 bases and J 3 bases, leaving 10 bases between the germline ends. The germline V gene has CDR1 MNHEY and CDR2 SVGAGI. The CDR3 sequence is 14 residues long. The CDR3 reads CASSYGQVYTEAFF. The CDR3 nucleotides read TGTGCCAGCAGTTACGGCCAGGTCTACACTGAAGCTTTCTTT.

The CDR3 coding sequence is TGTGCTAGTGGGGGGACTAGCGGGGACTCTGCGAGCACAGATACGCAGTATTTT. It specifies CASGGTSGDSASTDTQYF. The V gene is TRBV12-5, the J gene TRBJ2-3; 13 nucleotides match TRBD2. This CDR3 is built from 18 residues. Germline trimming cut 6 bases from V and 0 bases from J; bases unmatched to any gene: 9. Germline V gene data show CDR1 as LGHNT and CDR2 as FRNRAP.

The J gene is TRBJ2-7, the V gene TRBV18; 7 nucleotides match TRBD1. The CDR3 runs to 14 residues. Germline loops: CDR1 KGHSH, CDR2 LQKENI. V was pared by 1 base and J by 3 bases, with 3 bases of the junction left unmatched. The CDR3 bases are TGTGCCAGCTCACCACGACAGGGTGGCTACGAGCAGTACTTC. It codes for CASSPRQGGYEQYF.

The chain couples TRBV4-3 to TRBJ2-2, with D possibly being TRBD2 (5 bases). Germline V gene data show CDR1 as LGHNA and CDR2 as YSLEER. Trimming stripped 2 bases from V and 5 bases from J, with 21 bases between. CDR3 length equals 18 residues. Written as DNA, the CDR3 is TGCGCCAGCAGCCAAATAGTCACGTGGCGGGTCTCTACCGGGGAGCTGTTTTTT. This translates into CASSQIVTWRVSTGELFF.

The chain uses TRBV29-1 and TRBJ2-7; D may be TRBD2 (6 bases). The CDR3 length is 14 residues. Germline CDR1 reads SQVTM; CDR2 reads ANQGSEA. V shed 4 bases and J shed 1 base, with 14 bases lying between them. CDR3 sequence reads: CSVVTAGLSYEQYF. The CDR3 DNA follows: TGCAGCGTTGTAACGGCGGGACTGTCCTACGAGCAGTACTTC.

The chain combines TRBV18 with TRBJ1-1; D is uncertain. Germline values: CDR1 KGHSH, CDR2 LQKENI. Trimming removed 4 bases from V and 3 bases from J, with 18 bases in between. The CDR3 sequence is 16 residues long. CDR3 DNA sequence: TGTGCCAGCTCACTTCTCCTAGGAGGAGCTTACACTGAAGCTTTCTTT. It yields the protein CASSLLLGGAYTEAFF.

This clone was detected only once. The rearrangement links TRBV27 to TRBJ2-5; D call uncertain. The V end was cut by 6 bases, the J end by 4 bases, with 15 bases between. The CDR3 has 14 amino acids. CDR1 is MNHEY, CDR2 SMNVEV, per germline (reference sequence). DNA for the CDR3: TGTGCCAGCAGCCCACGGCCCACCCTAGAGACCCAGTACTTC. Its translation is CASSPRPTLETQYF.

The V gene is TRBV5-6, the J gene TRBJ2-7; D might be TRBD1 or TRBD2, each matching 5 bases. Germline V CDR1 and CDR2: SGHDT, YYEEEE. V dropped 5 bases and J dropped 5 bases, with 17 bases sitting between them. The CDR3 loop spans 14 amino acids. CDR3 coding DNA: TGTGCCAGCAGTTGGGGGTTTCAGAGCGACGAGCAGTACTTC. Translated, it gives CASSWGFQSDEQYF. Full variable domain (remainder filled in from reference TRBV5-6 and TRBJ2-7): DAGVTQSPTHLIKTRGQQVTLRCSPKSGHDTVSWYQQALGQGPQFIFQYYEEEERQRGNFPDRFSGHQFPNYSSELNVNALLLGDSALYLCASSWGFQSDEQYFGPGTRLTVT.

As DNA, the CDR3 is TGCGCCAGCAGCTTGGCGTCTACAGGGGAACTCGACGAGCAGTACTTC. Residues: CASSLASTGELDEQYF. The gene calls are TRBV5-1 and TRBJ2-7; 7 nucleotides align to TRBD1. Germline lookup yields CDR1 SGHRS and CDR2 YFSETQ. This CDR3 comprises 16 residues. The V gene end was trimmed by 0 bases and the J gene end by 5 bases; junction bases not matched to a gene: 11. Full variable domain (rest looked up from reference TRBV5-1 and TRBJ2-7): KAGVTQTPRYLIKTRGQQVTLSCSPISGHRSVSWYQQTPGQGLQFLFEYFSETQRNKGNFPGRFSGRQFSNSRSEMNVSTLELGDSALYLCASSLASTGELDEQYFGPGTRLTVT.

The V and J genes are TRBV9 and TRBJ1-3; D is unresolved. The CDR3 length is 14 residues. Trimming pared 4 bases from V and 4 bases from J, leaving 12 bases between. Germline CDR1 is SGDLS and CDR2 is YYNGEE. Here the CDR3 reads CASSSPDGGNTIYF. The CDR3 DNA reads as TGTGCCAGCAGCTCCCCGGACGGCGGAAACACCATATATTTT.

V gene TRBV6-1 combines with J gene TRBJ2-1, with unresolved D. The V gene's germline CDR1 is MNHNS and CDR2 SASEGT. This CDR3 is built from 13 residues. Deletions cut 7 bases from V and 6 bases from J, with 13 bases between. CDR3 amino acids: CASTLDYGNEQFF. The CDR3 coding sequence is TGTGCCAGCACCCTCGATTATGGCAATGAGCAGTTCTTC.

This clone was picked up one time. The chain combines TRBV4-1 with TRBJ1-4, with D possibly TRBD1 on 5 matching bases. Per germline, CDR1 MGHRA and CDR2 YSYEKL. With 0 bases removed from V and 17 bases from J, the gap between germline ends came to 16 bases. The CDR3 has 13 amino acids. CDR3 loop: CASSQDGGAGFFF. CDR3 nucleotide sequence: TGCGCCAGCAGCCAAGATGGAGGGGCGGGCTTTTTTTTT.

This chain uses TRBV4-2 with TRBJ1-2; a possible D gene is TRBD1 (6 bases). The V end lost 0 bases, the J end lost 2 bases, and 13 bases lay between the germline ends. The CDR3 totals 16 residues. Germline CDR1 LGHNA, CDR2 YNFKEQ. The DNA for the CDR3 is TGTGCCAGCAGCCAAGATTCCACAGGGATGAACTATGGCTACACCTTC. Its protein product is CASSQDSTGMNYGYTF.

The chain is built from TRBV6-6 and TRBJ1-2; 7 bases line up with TRBD1. Trimming cost V 6 bases and J 8 bases; bases outside gene matches: 12. The germline V gene encodes CDR1 MNHNY and CDR2 SVGAGI (reference sequence). This CDR3 has 14 amino acids. The CDR3 protein is CASRVSGTVDGYTF. The DNA of the CDR3 is TGTGCCAGCAGAGTCTCTGGGACAGTAGACGGCTACACCTTC.

The gene calls are TRBV9 and TRBJ1-6; D not resolved. The V gene's germline CDR1 is SGDLS and CDR2 YYNGEE. V lost 0 bases and J 4 bases, leaving 8 bases between the germline ends. The CDR3 spans 15 residues. CDR3 region: CASSVDRNYNSPLHF. The CDR3 bases are TGTGCCAGCAGCGTAGATAGGAATTATAATTCACCCCTCCACTTT.

This clone has only one observation. The J gene is TRBJ1-5, the V gene TRBV11-2; possible D gene TRBD1, 5 bases. The V end was cut by 0 bases, the J end by 7 bases, with 16 bases between. The germline gives CDR1 SGHAT, CDR2 FQNNGV. This CDR3 region has 16 residues. The CDR3 loop is CASSLDSGTTAQPQHF. For the CDR3, the DNA is TGTGCCAGCAGCTTAGACTCCGGGACCACCGCCCAGCCCCAGCATTTT.

This rearrangement joins TRBV25-1 to TRBJ1-1, with D unresolved. Germline-derived CDR1 and CDR2 are MGHDK and SYGVNS. The CDR3 spans 13 residues. V lost 1 base to trimming and J lost 3 bases, with 6 bases between them. CDR3 coding DNA: TGTGCCAGCAGTGAATTCCCCCACACTGAAGCTTTCTTT. Translation: CASSEFPHTEAFF.

In DNA form, the CDR3 reads TGTGCCAGTAGTATAGGAGGGGGCCACCGCAATCAGCCCCAGCATTTT. Amino acid sequence: CASSIGGGHRNQPQHF. This sequence joins TRBV19 and TRBJ1-5; 7 nucleotides agree with TRBD1. The CDR3 is 16 amino acids. CDR1 is LNHDA, CDR2 SQIVND, per germline (reference sequence). V trimming: 1 base; J trimming: 2 bases; junction bases outside the gene matches: 5.

This chain joins TRBV28 and TRBJ1-5; 8 bases match TRBD1. Losses at the gene ends were 8 bases for V and 6 bases for J; bases not matched to a gene: 9. The CDR3 totals 14 residues. Germline-derived CDR1 and CDR2 are MDHEN and SYDVKM. CDR3 loop: CASFRSQGGQPQHF. CDR3 DNA: TGTGCCAGCTTCAGATCACAGGGGGGTCAGCCCCAGCATTTT. Full variable domain (outside the CDR3, taken from reference TRBV28 and TRBJ1-5): DVKVTQSSRYLVKRTGEKVFLECVQDMDHENMFWYRQDPGLGLRLIYFSYDVKMKEKGDIPEGYSVSREKKERFSLILESASTNQTSMYLCASFRSQGGQPQHFGDGTRLSIL.

The CDR3 here is CASSTVLGAVETQYF. The DNA for the CDR3 is TGTGCCAGTAGTACAGTTTTGGGGGCGGTGGAGACCCAGTACTTC. The chain is built from TRBV19 and TRBJ2-5, with D possibly being TRBD1 (6 bases). Germline assignment: CDR1 LNHDA and CDR2 SQIVND (reference sequence). This CDR3 is 15 amino acids long. Trimming stripped 4 bases from V and 5 bases from J, with 17 bases between.

This chain uses TRBV28 with TRBJ1-5; unclear D gene. The CDR3 runs 12 residues. V was cut by 1 base and J by 7 bases, with 5 bases left in between. The V gene's germline CDR1 is MDHEN and CDR2 SYDVKM. The chain's CDR3 is CASSLFGQPQHF. The CDR3 DNA sequence: TGTGCCAGCAGTTTATTCGGGCAGCCCCAGCATTTT.

The CDR3 coding sequence is TGTGCCAGCAGCAGAACGGTGGGCACTGAAGCTTTCTTT. The encoded protein is CASSRTVGTEAFF. The chain is built from TRBV7-9 and TRBJ1-1; D not resolved. Trimming took 5 bases from V and 4 from J, leaving 11 bases between them. The CDR3 sequence is 13 residues long. The germline gives CDR1 SEHNR, CDR2 FQNEAQ (reference sequence).

This clone was counted once. CDR3 sequence reads: CASSRTGFGYEQYF. The CDR3 DNA reads TGTGCCAGCAGCCGGACAGGGTTCGGCTACGAGCAGTACTTC. The chain uses TRBV5-8 and TRBJ2-7, with TRBD1 matching over 8 bases. Germline V gene data show CDR1 as SGHTS and CDR2 as YDEGEE. V lost 4 bases to trimming and J lost 3 bases; unmatched junction nucleotides: 6. The CDR3 loop spans 14 amino acids.